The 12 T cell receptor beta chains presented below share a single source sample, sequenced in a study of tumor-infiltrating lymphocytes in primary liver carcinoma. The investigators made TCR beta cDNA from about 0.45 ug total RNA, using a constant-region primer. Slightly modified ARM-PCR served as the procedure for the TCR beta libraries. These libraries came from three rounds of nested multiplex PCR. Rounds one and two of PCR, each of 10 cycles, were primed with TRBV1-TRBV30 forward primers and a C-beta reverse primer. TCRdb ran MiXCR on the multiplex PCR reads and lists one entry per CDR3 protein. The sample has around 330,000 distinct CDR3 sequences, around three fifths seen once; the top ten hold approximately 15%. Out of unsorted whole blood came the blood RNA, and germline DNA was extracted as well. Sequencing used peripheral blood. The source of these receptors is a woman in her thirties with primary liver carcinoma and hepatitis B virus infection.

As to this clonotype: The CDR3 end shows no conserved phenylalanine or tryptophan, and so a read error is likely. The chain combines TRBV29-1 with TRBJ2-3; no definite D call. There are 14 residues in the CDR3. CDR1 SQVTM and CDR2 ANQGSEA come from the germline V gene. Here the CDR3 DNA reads TGCAGCGTCCCCGGGCTAGTGGGCACCGATACGCAGTATTCT. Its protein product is CSVPGLVGTDTQYS.

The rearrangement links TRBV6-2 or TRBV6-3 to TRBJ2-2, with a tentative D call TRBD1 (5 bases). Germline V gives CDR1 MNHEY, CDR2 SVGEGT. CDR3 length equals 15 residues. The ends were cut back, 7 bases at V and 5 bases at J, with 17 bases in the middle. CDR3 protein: CASNPLQEVTGELFF. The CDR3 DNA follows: TGTGCCAGCAATCCTTTACAGGAAGTGACCGGGGAGCTGTTTTTT.

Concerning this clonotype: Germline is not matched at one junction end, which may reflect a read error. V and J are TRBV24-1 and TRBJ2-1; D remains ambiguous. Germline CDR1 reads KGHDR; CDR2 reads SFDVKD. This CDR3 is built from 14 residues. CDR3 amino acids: CATTDLGQNNEQFF. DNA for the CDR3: TGTGCCACCACTGATCTCGGGCAGAACAATGAGCAGTTCTTC.

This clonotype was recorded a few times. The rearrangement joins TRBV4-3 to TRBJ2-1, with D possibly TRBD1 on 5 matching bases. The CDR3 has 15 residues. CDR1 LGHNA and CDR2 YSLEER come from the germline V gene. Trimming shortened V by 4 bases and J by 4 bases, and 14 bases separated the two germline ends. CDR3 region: CASSLDSDPYNEQFF. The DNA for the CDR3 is TGCGCCAGCAGCCTAGACAGTGACCCGTACAATGAGCAGTTCTTC.

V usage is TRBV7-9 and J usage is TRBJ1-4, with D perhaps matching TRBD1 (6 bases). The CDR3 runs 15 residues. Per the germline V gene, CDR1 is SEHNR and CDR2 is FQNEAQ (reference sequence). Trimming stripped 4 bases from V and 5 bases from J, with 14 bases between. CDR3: CASSSQTGSNEKLFF. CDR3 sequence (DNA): TGTGCCAGCAGCTCGCAAACAGGGTCAAATGAAAAACTGTTTTTT. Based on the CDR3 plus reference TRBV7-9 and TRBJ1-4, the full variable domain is DTGVSQNPRHKITKRGQNVTFRCDPISEHNRLYWYRQTLGQGPEFLTYFQNEAQLEKSRLLSDRFSAERPKGSFSTLEIQRTEQGDSAMYLCASSSQTGSNEKLFFGSGTQLSVL.

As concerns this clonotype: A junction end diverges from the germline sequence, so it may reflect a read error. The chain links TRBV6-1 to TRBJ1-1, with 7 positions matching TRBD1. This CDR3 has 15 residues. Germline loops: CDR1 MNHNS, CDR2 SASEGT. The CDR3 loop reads CASRGDRVRNAEAFF. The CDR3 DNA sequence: TGTGCCAGCAGGGGAGACAGGGTGAGGAACGCTGAAGCTTTCTTT.

The CDR3 DNA reads as TGTGCCAGCAGTTACAACGGAAAAGAGACCCAGTACTTC. Translation: CASSYNGKETQYF. The V and J genes are TRBV6-5 and TRBJ2-5, with no clear D. CDR1 is MNHEY, CDR2 SVGAGI, per germline. Trimming took 2 bases from V and 3 from J, leaving 7 bases between them. This CDR3 is 13 amino acids long.

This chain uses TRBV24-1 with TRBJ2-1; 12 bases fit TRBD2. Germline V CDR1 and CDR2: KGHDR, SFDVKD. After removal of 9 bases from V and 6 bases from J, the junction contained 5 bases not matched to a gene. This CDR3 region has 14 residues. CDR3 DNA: TGTGCCACCGGACCTAGCGGGAGGGCCAATGAGCAGTTCTTC. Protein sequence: CATGPSGRANEQFF.

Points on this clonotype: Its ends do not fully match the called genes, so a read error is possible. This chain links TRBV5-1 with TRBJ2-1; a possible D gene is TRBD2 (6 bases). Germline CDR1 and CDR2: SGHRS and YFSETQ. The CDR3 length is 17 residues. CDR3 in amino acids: CASRWTTGSPSYNEQFF. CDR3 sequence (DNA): TGTGCCAGCAGGTGGACTACCGGCTCCCCTTCCTACAATGAGCAGTTCTTC.

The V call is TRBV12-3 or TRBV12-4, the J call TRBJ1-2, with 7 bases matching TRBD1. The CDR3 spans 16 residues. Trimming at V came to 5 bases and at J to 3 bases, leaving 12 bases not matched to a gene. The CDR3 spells CASSPITGTAYYGYTF. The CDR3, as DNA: TGTGCCAGCAGTCCGATAACCGGGACAGCCTACTATGGCTACACCTTC.

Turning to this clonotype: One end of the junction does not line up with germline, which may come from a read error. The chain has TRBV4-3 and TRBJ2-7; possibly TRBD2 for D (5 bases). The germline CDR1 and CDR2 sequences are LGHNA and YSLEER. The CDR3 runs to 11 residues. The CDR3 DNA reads TGCGCCAGCAATCAAGGGAGAGAGCAGTATTTC. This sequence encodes CASNQGREQYF.

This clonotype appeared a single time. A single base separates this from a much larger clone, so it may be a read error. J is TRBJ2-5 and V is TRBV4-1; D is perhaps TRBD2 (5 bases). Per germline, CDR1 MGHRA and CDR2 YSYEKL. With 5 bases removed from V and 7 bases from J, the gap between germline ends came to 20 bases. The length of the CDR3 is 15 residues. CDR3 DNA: TGCGCCAGCAGCGCGAGGGAACTTGGAGAAGGGACCCAGTACTTC. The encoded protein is CASSARELGEGTQYF.